The TCR beta chain described here comes from a study of post-analysis software for immune sequencing data. Concerning this clonotype: The germline gene is not matched at one end of the junction; a read error may be the cause.

Researchers reported that TCR beta cDNA libraries carried unique molecular identifiers. Researchers reported approximately 500,000 cDNA molecules coming from approximately 0.95 to 9.8 million T cells. TCRdb redid the calling of the PCR reads with MiXCR, one entry per CDR3 protein. This table holds approximately 250,000 distinct CDR3 sequences, 36% found once. This clonotype was sampled from a girl between 5 and 17 years old with multiple sclerosis. The sequencing input was blood.

CDR3 in amino acids: CSASRTGMNPEAFF. DNA of the CDR3: TGCAGTGCTTCCCGGACAGGAATGAACCCTGAAGCTTTCTTT. The V gene is TRBV20-1, the J gene TRBJ1-1; the match to TRBD1 covers 7 bases. The CDR3 consists of 14 residues. In germline, CDR1 is DFQATT, CDR2 SNEGSKA (reference sequence).